This T cell receptor (beta chain) was profiled in a study of T cell repertoires in cytomegalovirus infection. The CDR3 is 16 residues long. J lost 7 bases, V lost 6 bases, and 14 bases had no gene match. Germline V gives CDR1 MRHNA, CDR2 SNTAGT. Using its own MiXCR run on the reads, TCRdb lists one record per CDR3 protein. This table holds approximately 120,000 distinct CDR3 sequences, about 32% found once. Notes on this clonotype: Its antigen remains unidentified.

Study-level findings and limits: The response measured ex vivo was dominated by TCR beta clonotypes (HLA-C-restricted and CMV-specific).

The input for sequencing was CD8+ T cells from cultured PBMCs, taken from culture after CMV antigen stimulation. The chain recombines TRBV6-4 with TRBJ1-2, with 10 bases fitting TRBD1. This TCR came from a human donor in good health (CMV status not recorded). Some clones in this sample may be carry-over from other donors' samples. CDR3 DNA sequence: TGTGCCAGCAGCGAGTTCTCAGTCGGGACAGGGGTTGGCTACACCTTC. Translated: CASSEFSVGTGVGYTF.